This T cell receptor beta chain was sequenced during a study of CXCR3-negative and CXCR3-positive naive CD8 T cells. UMI-labeled 5' RACE yielded the TRB cDNA libraries. TCRdb re-called the 5' RACE reads and catalogs CDR3 proteins one per entry, DNA excluded. The sample has 75,000 to 100,000 distinct CDR3 sequences. With respect to this clonotype: What it binds is unknown.

Findings and limits, study-wide: Naive CXCR3-positive cells had TRB CDR3s more hydrophobic than those of CXCR3-negative naive cells.

The TCR was taken from a human donor in good health. Some clones in this sample may be carry-over from other donors' samples. The sample was naive CXCR3+ CD8+ T cells from blood. As for subset: CD45RO-CCR7+CD27+CD95- naive CD8+ T cells expressing CXCR3 (TNR3+).

The CDR3 region is CASSPFGTARNQPQHF. V usage is TRBV4-1 and J usage is TRBJ1-5; the D gene TCRdb calls, TRBD1, cannot be checked with no DNA. The CDR3 is 16 amino acids. Germline-derived CDR1 and CDR2 are MGHRA and YSYEKL.